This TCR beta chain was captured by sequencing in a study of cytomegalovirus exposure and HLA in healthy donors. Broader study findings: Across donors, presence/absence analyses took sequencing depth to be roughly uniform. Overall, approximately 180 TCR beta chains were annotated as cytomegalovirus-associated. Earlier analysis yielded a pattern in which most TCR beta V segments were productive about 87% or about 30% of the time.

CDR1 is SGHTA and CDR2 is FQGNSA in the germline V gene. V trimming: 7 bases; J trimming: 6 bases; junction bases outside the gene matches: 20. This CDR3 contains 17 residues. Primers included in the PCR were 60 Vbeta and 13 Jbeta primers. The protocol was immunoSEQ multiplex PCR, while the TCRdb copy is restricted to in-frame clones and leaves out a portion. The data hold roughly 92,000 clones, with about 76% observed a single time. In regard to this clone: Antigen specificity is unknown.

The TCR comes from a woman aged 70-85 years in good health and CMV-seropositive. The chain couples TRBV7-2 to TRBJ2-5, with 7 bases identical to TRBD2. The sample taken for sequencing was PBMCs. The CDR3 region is CASTQSGAGDRVKTQYF. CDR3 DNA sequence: TGTGCCAGCACCCAATCGGGTGCGGGGGACCGGGTAAAGACCCAGTACTTC.